The 5 T cell receptor beta chains below come from one sample, sequenced in a study of T cell responses to AZD1222 COVID-19 vaccine. Clones were sequenced by immunoSEQ multiplex PCR, and TCRdb holds only the in-frame ones, with some missing. This table has 80,000 to 95,000 clones, roughly 90% appearing once. Sequencing was performed on peripheral blood, taken on day 0 of MenACWY control vaccination. These receptors were taken from an adult in good health.

This clone occurred once. The CDR3 DNA reads as TGTGCCAGCAGTTCTACCGGGACACTCATAAAATTGCTGTTTTTT. Its translation is CASSSTGTLIKLLFF. This rearrangement joins TRBV6-5 to TRBJ2-2, with D perhaps TRBD1 (6 bases). Trimming took 4 bases from V and 13 from J, leaving 22 bases between them. The CDR3 totals 15 residues. Per germline, CDR1 MNHEY and CDR2 SVGAGI.

The genes are TRBV4-3 and TRBJ1-5; D remains ambiguous. The V end was cut by 3 bases, the J end by 0 bases, with 6 bases between. This CDR3 region has 14 residues. Germline V gene sequence: CDR1 LGHNA, CDR2 YSLEER. CDR3 region: CASSHAGSNQPQHF. For the CDR3, the DNA is TGCGCCAGCAGCCACGCAGGTAGCAATCAGCCCCAGCATTTT.

The J gene is TRBJ2-1, the V gene TRBV5-1, with D unclear. CDR1 and CDR2 from the germline V gene are SGHRS and YFSETQ. This CDR3 is built from 14 residues. Trimming shortened V by 0 bases and J by 5 bases, and 9 bases separated the two germline ends. CDR3 sequence (DNA): TGCGCCAGCAGCTTGGGTGGTTGGGACAATGAGCAGTTCTTC. This sequence encodes CASSLGGWDNEQFF.

CDR3 nucleotide sequence: TGTGCCAGCACCCTTTATCCAGACAATAATTCACCCCTCCACTTT. Translated, it gives CASTLYPDNNSPLHF. The V call is TRBV5-5, the J call TRBJ1-6; D is ambiguous. This CDR3 has 15 residues. CDR1 is SGHKS and CDR2 is YYEKEE in the germline V gene (reference sequence). V shed 6 bases and J shed 5 bases, with 15 bases lying between them.

The chain is built from TRBV11-3 and TRBJ1-1; no firm D call. There are 16 residues in the CDR3. Germline values: CDR1 SGHNT, CDR2 YENEEA. Trimming took off 2 bases at V and 1 base at J, with 14 bases between the two ends. The CDR3 coding sequence is TGTGCCAGCAGCTTAAACGCGGGATCCGCGAACACTGAAGCTTTCTTT. Translation gives CASSLNAGSANTEAFF. Based on the CDR3 plus reference TRBV11-3 and TRBJ1-1, the full variable domain is EAGVVQSPRYKIIEKKQPVAFWCNPISGHNTLYWYLQNLGQGPELLIRYENEEAVDDSQLPKDRFSAERLKGVDSTLKIQPAELGDSAVYLCASSLNAGSANTEAFFGQGTRLTVV.